This T cell receptor (beta chain) was recovered during a study of cytomegalovirus exposure and HLA in healthy donors. CDR3 size: 17 residues. Losses at the gene ends were 0 bases for V and 2 bases for J; bases not matched to a gene: 7. Germline V lookup: CDR1 SGHRS, CDR2 YFSETQ. Details on this clone: No antigen is known for it.

PCR used 60 Vbeta primers and 13 Jbeta primers. The method was immunoSEQ multiplex PCR; TCRdb's version includes in-frame clones alone and lacks a portion of them. This sample's clone table lists 45,000 to 70,000 clones. Study observations and caveats: Presence/absence analyses rested on an assumption that sequencing depth was roughly uniform across donors. There were a few CMV-associated chains whose specificity for CMV antigens was confirmed in vitro. Later on, an analysis found that several of the most significant clusters appeared to be linked to common viral pathogens, which included parvovirus B19.

The chain recombines TRBV5-1 with TRBJ2-7, with TRBD1 matching over 11 bases. Sequencing was done on a sample of PBMCs. The sequence was collected from a woman aged 25 to 39 in good health and CMV-seropositive. The CDR3 spells CASSLVGQGGPTYEQYF. CDR3 sequence (DNA): TGCGCCAGCAGCTTGGTGGGACAGGGGGGTCCCACCTACGAGCAGTACTTC. Using reference TRBV5-1 and TRBJ2-7 for the parts outside the CDR3, the full variable domain is KAGVTQTPRYLIKTRGQQVTLSCSPISGHRSVSWYQQTPGQGLQFLFEYFSETQRNKGNFPGRFSGRQFSNSRSEMNVSTLELGDSALYLCASSLVGQGGPTYEQYFGPGTRLTVT.